This T cell receptor beta chain was sequenced in a study of CD8 T cells in ankylosing spondylitis. Only a few counts were recorded for this clonotype. Its antigen is still unknown. Regarding the study as a whole: Several highly homologous variants formed a TCR beta motif that appeared characteristic of ankylosing spondylitis blood. Past research had described some motif variants in reactive arthritis synovial fluid and blood. Significantly higher representation of disease-linked clones was reported for matched ankylosing spondylitis synovial fluid.

V was clipped by 6 bases and J by 0 bases, with 9 bases between them. Germline V CDR1 and CDR2: MDHEN, SYDVKM. The CDR3 runs 15 residues. Quantitative 5'-RACE with molecular barcodes produced the TCR beta libraries. TCRdb re-derived calls from the 5' RACE reads in MiXCR, one entry per CDR3 protein. The sample shows approximately 300,000 distinct CDR3 sequences, roughly 20% of them seen only once. The rearrangement links TRBV28 to TRBJ2-6; D gene uncertain. Sequenced sample: blood, either unsorted or a sorted T cell fraction (not recorded which). The clonotype comes from a male donor with ankylosing spondylitis or in good health (not recorded which). The DNA of the CDR3 is TGTGCCAGCAGCCACGGTTACTCTGGGGCCAACGTCCTGACTTTC. Residues: CASSHGYSGANVLTF.